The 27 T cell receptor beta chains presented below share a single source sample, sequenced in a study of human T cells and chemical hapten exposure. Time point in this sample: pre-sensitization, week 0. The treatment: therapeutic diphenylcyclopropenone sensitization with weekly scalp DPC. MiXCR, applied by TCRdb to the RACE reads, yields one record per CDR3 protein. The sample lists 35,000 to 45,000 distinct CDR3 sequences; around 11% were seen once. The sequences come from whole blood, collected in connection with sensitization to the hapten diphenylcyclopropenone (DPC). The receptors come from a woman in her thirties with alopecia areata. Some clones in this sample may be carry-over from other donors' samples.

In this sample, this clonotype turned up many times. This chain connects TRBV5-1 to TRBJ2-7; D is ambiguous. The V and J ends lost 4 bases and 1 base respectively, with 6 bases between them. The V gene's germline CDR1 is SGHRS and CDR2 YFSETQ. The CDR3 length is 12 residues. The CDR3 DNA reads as TGCGCCAGCAGCCCTCCATCCTACGAGCAGTACTTC. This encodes CASSPPSYEQYF.

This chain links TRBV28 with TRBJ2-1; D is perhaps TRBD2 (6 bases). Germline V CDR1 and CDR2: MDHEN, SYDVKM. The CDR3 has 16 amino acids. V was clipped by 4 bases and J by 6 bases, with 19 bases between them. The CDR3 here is CASSSYSVTGGNEQFF. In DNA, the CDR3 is TGTGCCAGCAGTTCATACAGCGTTACCGGGGGCAATGAGCAGTTCTTC.

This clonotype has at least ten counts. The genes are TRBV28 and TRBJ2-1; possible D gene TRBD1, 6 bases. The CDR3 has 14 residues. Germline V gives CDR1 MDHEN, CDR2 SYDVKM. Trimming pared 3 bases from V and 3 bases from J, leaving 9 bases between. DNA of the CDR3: TGTGCCAGCAGTTTGCCGACAGGCTACAATGAGCAGTTCTTC. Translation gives CASSLPTGYNEQFF.

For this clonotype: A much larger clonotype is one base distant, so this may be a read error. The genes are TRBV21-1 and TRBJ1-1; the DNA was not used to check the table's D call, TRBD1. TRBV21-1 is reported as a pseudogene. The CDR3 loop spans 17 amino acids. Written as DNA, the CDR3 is TGTGCCAGCAACAAAAGGGGGGCTCTATCTGTGGACACTGAAGCTTTCTTT. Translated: CASNKRGALSVDTEAFF.

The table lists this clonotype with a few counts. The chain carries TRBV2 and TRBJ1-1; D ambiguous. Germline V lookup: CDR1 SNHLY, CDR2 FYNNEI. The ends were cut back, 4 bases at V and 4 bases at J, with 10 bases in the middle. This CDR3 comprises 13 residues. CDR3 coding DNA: TGTGCCAGCAGTGTTGCTGGGAGCACTGAAGCTTTCTTT. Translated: CASSVAGSTEAFF.

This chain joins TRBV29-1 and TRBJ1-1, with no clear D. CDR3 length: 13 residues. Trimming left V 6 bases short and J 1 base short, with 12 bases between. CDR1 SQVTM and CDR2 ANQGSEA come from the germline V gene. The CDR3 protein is CSVGEGSNTEAFF. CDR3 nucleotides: TGCAGCGTGGGTGAAGGTTCGAACACTGAAGCTTTCTTT.

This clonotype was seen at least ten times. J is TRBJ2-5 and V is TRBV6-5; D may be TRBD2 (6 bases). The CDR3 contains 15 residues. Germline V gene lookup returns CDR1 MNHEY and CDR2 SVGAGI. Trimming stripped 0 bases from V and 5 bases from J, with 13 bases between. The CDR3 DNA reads TGTGCCAGCAGTTACTCAAAGAATGGGGGGGAGACCCAGTACTTC. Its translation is CASSYSKNGGETQYF.

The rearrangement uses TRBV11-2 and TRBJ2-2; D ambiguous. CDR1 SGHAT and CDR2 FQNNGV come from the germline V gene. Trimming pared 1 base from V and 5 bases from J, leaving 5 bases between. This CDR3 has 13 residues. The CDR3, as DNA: TGTGCCAGCAGCTTAGTTGGGACCGGGGAGCTGTTTTTT. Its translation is CASSLVGTGELFF.

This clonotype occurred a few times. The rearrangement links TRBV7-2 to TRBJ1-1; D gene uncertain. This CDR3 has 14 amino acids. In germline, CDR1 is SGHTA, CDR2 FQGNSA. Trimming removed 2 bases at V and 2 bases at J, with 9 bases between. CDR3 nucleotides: TGTGCCAGCAGCTTAATGGCCAGAAACACTGAAGCTTTCTTT. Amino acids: CASSLMARNTEAFF.

The CDR3 sequence is CASSYSRTGQPQHF. The DNA for the CDR3 is TGTGCCAGCAGTTATTCCCGGACTGGTCAGCCCCAGCATTTT. V usage is TRBV6-5 and J usage is TRBJ1-5; D is uncertain. Germline CDR1 and CDR2: MNHEY and SVGAGI. V was trimmed by 3 bases and J by 6 bases, leaving 12 bases between them. This CDR3 has 14 residues.

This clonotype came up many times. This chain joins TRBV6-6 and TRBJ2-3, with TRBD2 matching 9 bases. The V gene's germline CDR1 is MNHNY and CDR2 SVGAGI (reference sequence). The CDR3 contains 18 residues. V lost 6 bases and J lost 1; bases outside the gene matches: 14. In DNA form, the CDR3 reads TGTGCCAGCAGCCCCCCGAGCGGGAGGCCGAGGGGCACAGATACGCAGTATTTT. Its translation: CASSPPSGRPRGTDTQYF.

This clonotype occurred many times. Here the CDR3 reads CASSSLGSYNEQFF. The CDR3 DNA is TGTGCCAGCAGTTCTCTGGGCTCCTACAATGAGCAGTTCTTC. The chain combines TRBV12-3 or TRBV12-4 with TRBJ2-1; D is undetermined. This CDR3 is built from 14 residues. V was trimmed by 4 bases and J by 0 bases, leaving 7 bases between them.

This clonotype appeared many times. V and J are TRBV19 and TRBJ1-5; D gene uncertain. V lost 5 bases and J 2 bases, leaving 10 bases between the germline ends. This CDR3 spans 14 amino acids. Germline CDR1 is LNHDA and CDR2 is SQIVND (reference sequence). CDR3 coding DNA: TGTGCCAGTAGTGAGGAGAGGGGCAATCAGCCCCAGCATTTT. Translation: CASSEERGNQPQHF. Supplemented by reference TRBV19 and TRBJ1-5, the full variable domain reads DGGITQSPKYLFRKEGQNVTLSCEQNLNHDAMYWYRQDPGQGLRLIYYSQIVNDFQKGDIAEGYSVSREKKESFPLTVTSAQKNPTAFYLCASSEERGNQPQHFGDGTRLSIL.

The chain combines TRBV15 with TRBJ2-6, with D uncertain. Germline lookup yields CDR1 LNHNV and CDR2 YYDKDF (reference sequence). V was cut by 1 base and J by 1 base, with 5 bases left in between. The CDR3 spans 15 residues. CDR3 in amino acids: CATSRVRSGANVLTF. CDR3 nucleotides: TGTGCCACCAGCAGAGTGAGATCTGGGGCCAACGTCCTGACTTTC.

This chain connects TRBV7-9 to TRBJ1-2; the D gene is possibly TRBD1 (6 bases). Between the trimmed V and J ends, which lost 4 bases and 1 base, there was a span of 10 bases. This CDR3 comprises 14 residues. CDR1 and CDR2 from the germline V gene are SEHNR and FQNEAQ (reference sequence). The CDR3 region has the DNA TGTGCCAGCAGCTCGCCACAGGGTAACTATGGCTACACCTTC. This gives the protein CASSSPQGNYGYTF.

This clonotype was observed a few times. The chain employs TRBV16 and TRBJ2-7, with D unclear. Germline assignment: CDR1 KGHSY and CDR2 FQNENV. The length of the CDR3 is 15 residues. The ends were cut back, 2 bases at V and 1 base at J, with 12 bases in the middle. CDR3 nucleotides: TGTGCCAGCAGCCAAAGAAGGGTTTCTTCCTACGAGCAGTACTTC. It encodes CASSQRRVSSYEQYF.

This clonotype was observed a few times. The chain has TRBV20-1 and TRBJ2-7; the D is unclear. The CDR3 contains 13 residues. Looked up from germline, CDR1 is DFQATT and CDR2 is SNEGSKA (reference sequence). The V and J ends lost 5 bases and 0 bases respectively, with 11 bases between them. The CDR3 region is CSAETVSSYEQYF. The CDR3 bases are TGCAGTGCTGAAACCGTTAGCTCCTACGAGCAGTACTTC.

In DNA, the CDR3 is TGTGCCAGCAGCTTAACCTTACGTTCACCCCTCCACTTT. Its protein is CASSLTLRSPLHF. The chain couples TRBV7-3 to TRBJ1-6, with D unclear. Trimming cost V 0 bases and J 9 bases, with 6 bases left between them. Germline loops: CDR1 SGHTA, CDR2 FQGTGA. There are 13 residues in the CDR3.

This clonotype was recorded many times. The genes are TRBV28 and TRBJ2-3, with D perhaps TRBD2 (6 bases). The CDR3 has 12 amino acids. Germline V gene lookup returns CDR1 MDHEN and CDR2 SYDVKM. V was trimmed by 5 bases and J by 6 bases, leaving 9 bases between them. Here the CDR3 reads CASSRLADTQYF. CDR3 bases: TGTGCCAGCAGTCGGCTAGCGGATACGCAGTATTTT.

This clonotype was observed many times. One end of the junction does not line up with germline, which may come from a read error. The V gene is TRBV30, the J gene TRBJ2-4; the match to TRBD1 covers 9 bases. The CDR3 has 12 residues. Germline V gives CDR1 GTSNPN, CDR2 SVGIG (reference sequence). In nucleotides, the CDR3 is TGTGCCTGGAGCCCGACCCGGGACAGGGTCAACTTC. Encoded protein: CAWSPTRDRVNF.

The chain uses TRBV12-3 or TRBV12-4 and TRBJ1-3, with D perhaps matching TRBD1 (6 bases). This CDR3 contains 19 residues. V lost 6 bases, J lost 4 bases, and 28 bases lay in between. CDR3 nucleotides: TGTGCCAGCAGGCCAGAACAGGGAAATTACCGTGGTGGGGGAAACACCATATATTTT. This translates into CASRPEQGNYRGGGNTIYF.

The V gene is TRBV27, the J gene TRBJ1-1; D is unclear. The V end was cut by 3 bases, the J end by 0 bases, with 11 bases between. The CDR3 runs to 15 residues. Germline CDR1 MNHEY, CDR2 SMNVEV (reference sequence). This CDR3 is CASSFNREVNTEAFF. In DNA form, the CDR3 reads TGTGCCAGCAGTTTTAATAGGGAAGTGAACACTGAAGCTTTCTTT.

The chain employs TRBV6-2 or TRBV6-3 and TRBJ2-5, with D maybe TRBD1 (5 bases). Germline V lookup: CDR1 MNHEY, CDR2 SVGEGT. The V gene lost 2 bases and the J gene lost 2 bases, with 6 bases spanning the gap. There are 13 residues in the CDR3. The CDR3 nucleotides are TGTGCCAGCAGTTACGGACAACAAGAGACCCAGTACTTC. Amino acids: CASSYGQQETQYF.

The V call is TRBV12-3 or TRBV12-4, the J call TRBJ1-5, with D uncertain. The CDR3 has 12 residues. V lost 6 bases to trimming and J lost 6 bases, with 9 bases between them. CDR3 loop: CASRSGVQPQHF. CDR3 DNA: TGTGCCAGCAGGTCAGGAGTTCAGCCCCAGCATTTT.

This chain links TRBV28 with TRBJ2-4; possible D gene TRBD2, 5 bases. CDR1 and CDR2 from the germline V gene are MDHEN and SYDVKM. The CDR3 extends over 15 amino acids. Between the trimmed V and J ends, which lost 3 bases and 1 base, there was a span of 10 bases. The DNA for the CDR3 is TGTGCCAGCAGTTTTTTCCGAGGGGCCAAAAACATTCAGTACTTC. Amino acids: CASSFFRGAKNIQYF.

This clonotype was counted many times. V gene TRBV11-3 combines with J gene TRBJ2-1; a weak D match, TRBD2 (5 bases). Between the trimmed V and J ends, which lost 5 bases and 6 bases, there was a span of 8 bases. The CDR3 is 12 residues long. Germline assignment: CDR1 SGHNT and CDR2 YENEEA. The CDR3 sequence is CASSTEGNEQFF. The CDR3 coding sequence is TGTGCCAGCAGCACCGAGGGCAATGAGCAGTTCTTC.

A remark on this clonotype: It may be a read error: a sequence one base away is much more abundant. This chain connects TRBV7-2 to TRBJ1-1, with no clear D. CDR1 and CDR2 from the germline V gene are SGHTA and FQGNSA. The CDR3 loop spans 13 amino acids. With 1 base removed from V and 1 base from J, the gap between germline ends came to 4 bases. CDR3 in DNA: TGTGCCAGCAGCTTAGAAGGGAACACTGAAGCTTTCTTT. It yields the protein CASSLEGNTEAFF.